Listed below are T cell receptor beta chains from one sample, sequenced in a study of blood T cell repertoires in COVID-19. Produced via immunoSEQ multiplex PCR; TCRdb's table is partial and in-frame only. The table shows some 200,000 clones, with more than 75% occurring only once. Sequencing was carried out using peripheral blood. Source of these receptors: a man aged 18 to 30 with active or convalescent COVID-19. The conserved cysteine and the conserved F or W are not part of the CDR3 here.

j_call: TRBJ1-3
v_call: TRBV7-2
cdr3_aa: ASSLDSGGSGNTIY

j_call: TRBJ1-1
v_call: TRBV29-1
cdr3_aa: SVEGQGFTEAF

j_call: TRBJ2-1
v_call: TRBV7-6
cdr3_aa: ASSSYLAGMLYNEQF

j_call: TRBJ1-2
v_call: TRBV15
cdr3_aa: ATSVAENYGYT

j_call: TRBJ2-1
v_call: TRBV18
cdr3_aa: ANSPWGGGHEQF

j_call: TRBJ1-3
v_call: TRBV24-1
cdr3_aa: ATSSPSGNTIY

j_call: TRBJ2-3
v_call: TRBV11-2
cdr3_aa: ASRLGLAGVSTDTQY

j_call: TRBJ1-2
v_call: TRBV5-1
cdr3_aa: ASSPTGGPNYGYT

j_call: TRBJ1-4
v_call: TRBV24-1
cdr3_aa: ATHGGPNEKLF

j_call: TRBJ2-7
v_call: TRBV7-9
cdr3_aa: ASSLGPGQGYEQY

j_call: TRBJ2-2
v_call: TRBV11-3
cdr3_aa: ASSLDTFTGELF

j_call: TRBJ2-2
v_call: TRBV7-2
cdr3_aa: ASTTRGGPNTGELF

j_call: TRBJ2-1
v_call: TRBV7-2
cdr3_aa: ASRQTLSSYNEQF

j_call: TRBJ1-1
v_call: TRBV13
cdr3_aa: ASSSGDRGRTEAF

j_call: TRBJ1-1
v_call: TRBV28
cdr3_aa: ASSNEVTGGLNTEAF

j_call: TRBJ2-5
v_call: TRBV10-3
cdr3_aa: AIGEGETQY

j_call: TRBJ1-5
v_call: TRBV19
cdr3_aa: ASSDRPGLNQPQH

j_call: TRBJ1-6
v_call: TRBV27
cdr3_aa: ASSPTLTGSSPLH

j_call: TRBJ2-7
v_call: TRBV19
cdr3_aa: ASSHGGVPYEQY

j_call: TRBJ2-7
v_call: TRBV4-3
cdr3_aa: ASSQGTASYEQY

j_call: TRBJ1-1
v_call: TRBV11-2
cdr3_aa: ATQTGTGGNFLEAF

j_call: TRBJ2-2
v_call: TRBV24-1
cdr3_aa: ATWGPNTGELF

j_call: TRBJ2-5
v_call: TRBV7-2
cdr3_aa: ASSSGTSQETQY

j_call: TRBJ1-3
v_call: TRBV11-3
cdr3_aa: ASSYTTGNTIY

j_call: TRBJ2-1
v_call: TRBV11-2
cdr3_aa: ASSSPGLAGVRVNEQF

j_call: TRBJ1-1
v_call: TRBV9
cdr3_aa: ASSAASRGNTEAF

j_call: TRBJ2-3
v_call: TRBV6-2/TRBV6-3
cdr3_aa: ASSYSKGIPDTQY

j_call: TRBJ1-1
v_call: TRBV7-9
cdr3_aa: ASSLLGGARGTEAF

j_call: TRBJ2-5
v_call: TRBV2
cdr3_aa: ASNTGEYQETQY

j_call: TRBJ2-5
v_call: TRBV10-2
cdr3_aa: ASKEHGVTRGETQY

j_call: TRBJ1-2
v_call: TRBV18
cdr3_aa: ASSPPGMAAGNYGYT

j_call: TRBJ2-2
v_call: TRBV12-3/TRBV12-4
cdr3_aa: ASSGGAGGELF

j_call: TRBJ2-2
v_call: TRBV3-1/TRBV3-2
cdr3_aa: ASSGWRGAGTGELF

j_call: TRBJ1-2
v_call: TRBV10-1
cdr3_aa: ASRGQGAGGYT

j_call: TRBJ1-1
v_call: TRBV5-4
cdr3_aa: ASSPDPYRHEAF

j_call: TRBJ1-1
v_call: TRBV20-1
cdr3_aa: SASQGGYTEAF

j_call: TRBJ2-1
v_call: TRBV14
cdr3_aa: ASSQDPVAGDLYNEQF

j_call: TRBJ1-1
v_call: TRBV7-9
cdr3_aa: AVREGTEAF

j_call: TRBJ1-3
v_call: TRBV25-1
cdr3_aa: ASSALRGKVPTIY

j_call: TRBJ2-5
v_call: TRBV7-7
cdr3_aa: ASSLRTSGGVETQY

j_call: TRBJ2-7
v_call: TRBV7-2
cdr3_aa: ASSSFGEQY

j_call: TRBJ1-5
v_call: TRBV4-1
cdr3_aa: ASSHPGGTGSNQPQH

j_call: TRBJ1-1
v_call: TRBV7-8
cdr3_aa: ASGPREGNTEAF

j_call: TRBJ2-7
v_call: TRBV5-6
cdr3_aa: ASSQKNTGLLGLYEQY

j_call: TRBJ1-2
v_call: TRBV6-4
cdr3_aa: ASSLGGYGYT

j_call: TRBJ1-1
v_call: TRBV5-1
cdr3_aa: ASSSTGSRRNTEAF

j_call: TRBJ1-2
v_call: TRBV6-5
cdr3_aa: ASSPTGVGLGGYT

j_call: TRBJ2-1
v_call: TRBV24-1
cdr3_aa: ATSEGGYSYNEQF

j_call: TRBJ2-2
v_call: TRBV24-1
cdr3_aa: ATSTGTGGTKPNTGELF

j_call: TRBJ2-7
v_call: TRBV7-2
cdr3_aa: ASSLLRGTSGSSYEQY

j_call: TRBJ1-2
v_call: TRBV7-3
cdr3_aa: ASSPGRDYGYT

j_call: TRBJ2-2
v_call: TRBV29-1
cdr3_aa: SVESRGHMNTGELF

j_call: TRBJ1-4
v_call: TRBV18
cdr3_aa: ASSPSVGDSNEKLF

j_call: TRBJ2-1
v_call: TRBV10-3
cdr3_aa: AISESPAGGINEQF

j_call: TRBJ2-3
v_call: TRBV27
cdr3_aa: ASTRADTQY